This T cell receptor (beta chain) derives from a study of T-cell reconstitution after alpha-beta-depleted transplantation in children. Unique molecular identifiers were used in preparing the TCRbeta library. TCRdb reprocessed the PCR reads via MiXCR and lists one record per CDR3 protein. The sample has 200,000 to 300,000 distinct CDR3 sequences; more than 10% are singletons. The CDR3 has 13 residues. Germline CDR1 reads SEHNR; CDR2 reads FQNEAQ (reference sequence). V lost 1 base to trimming and J lost 2 bases, with 5 bases between them. This material consisted of PBMCs from the stem cell graft donor, taken from the stem cell graft. This sequence originates from a human donor who donated a stem cell graft to a child with acute lymphoblastic leukemia. The chain has TRBV7-9 and TRBJ2-5; D is unresolved. The CDR3 bases are TGTGCCAGCAGCTTAGAAGCGCAAGAGACCCAGTACTTC. It encodes CASSLEAQETQYF.